The following is a T cell receptor beta chain sequence with its context. It lacks a known antigen. Base-call qualities are not available, and no considerably larger clone is one nucleotide away. In total, 630 or so healthy bone marrow donors made up the cohort. At the time of sampling, all cohort members were nominally healthy, though unrecorded immune exposures were likely present. The donor tested CMV seronegative and was one of the 352 seronegative cohort members. Every donor gave a peripheral blood sample, and the peripheral blood mononuclear cells from that sample were used for TCR beta sequencing. The Qiagen DNeasy Blood Extraction Kit was used to extract genomic DNA from the blood cell samples. The library relied on the immunoSEQ multiplex PCR assay. For the multiplex PCR, a mixture combining 60 forward primers for TCR Vbeta segments and 13 reverse primers for TCR Jbeta segments was used. The CDR3 region of rearranged TCR beta genes was amplified from genomic DNA with a multiplex PCR assay. The Illumina HiSeq System was used to sequence the amplified TCR beta libraries as 87-base-pair reads. As for the original processing: A later analysis counted approximately 84 million unique TCR beta chains across the approximately 700 repertoires, and roughly 11 million of these chains were shared by at least two donors. Raw reads were error-corrected and collapsed into unique sequences by a nearest-neighbor algorithm in which closely related sequences were merged to remove PCR and sequencing errors. CDR3 sequences were aligned to IMGT reference sequences to assign V, D and J gene segments. For a sequence to be retained, a match of at least six nucleotides was required to both a V gene segment and a J gene segment. A rearrangement was called productive if the CDR3 had no stop codons and remained in frame with V and J, and every other rearrangement was called non-productive. CDR3 was defined according to IMGT convention as the region running from the second conserved V-encoded cysteine to the conserved J-encoded phenylalanine. Sequences without an unambiguous match to a single V gene segment were excluded from the earlier analysis of 500 to 700 of the donors. In an earlier analysis of around 600 of the donors, V segments were called functional above 56.7% productive rearrangements and were called segregating when the between-donor standard deviation exceeded 5%. A statistical classification framework was built for diagnosing cytomegalovirus status from the catalog of TCR beta chain sequences. V and J gene assignment, in a later analysis, came from comparing TCR nucleotide sequences with IMGT/GENE-DB human TR gene sequences. Using the TCRdist pipeline, a later analysis assigned CDR3 sequences along with most-parsimonious VDJ recombination scenarios. A later analysis defined each TCR beta chain by its CDR3 amino acid sequence plus V-gene family, and excluded reads lacking a unique V-gene family. To address suspected cross-contamination and a sequencing artifact, a later analysis removed 450 to 700 highly shared, low-generation-probability nucleotide sequences. A later analysis calculated a clonal expansion index for each public chain from normalized within-repertoire ranks of inferred template counts. In a later analysis, generation probabilities were computed using a VDJ recombination model fitted to out-of-frame rearrangements, and the results were checked against IGoR. Hypergeometric tests were used in a later analysis to score TCR-TCR, TCR-HLA and TCR-CMV co-occurrence, with a repertoire-size bias correction applied to the TCR pairs. False discovery rates were estimated in a later analysis by permuting HLA or CMV assignments 20 times. A later analysis grouped co-occurring TCRs with DBSCAN, adding TCRdist sequence similarity when clustering within HLA-allele-positive subsets. For co-occurrence clustering, repertoires with fewer than 30,000 or more than 120,000 public chains were excluded, along with several repertoires with anomalous nucleotide sharing. Drawn from immuneACCESS, this table holds only the in-frame rearrangements with V and J called that TCRdb kept. Clones are partly lost; checked studies trace under half to an unresolved V gene and leave the rest unexplained. V and J calls and clone size come straight from that table; D and trimming were deduced from the DNA. Present in this sample are approximately 210,000 clones, about 89% of which were seen just once. 1% to 1.5% of the sample goes to the ten largest clones.

According to the germline V gene, CDR1 reads SGHVS and CDR2 reads FNYEAQ. From cysteine to phenylalanine, the CDR3 is 14 amino acids long. Of the read, only the CDR3 DNA is kept; its 42 bases are in frame from base 1. Relative to germline, V is missing 5 bases and J is missing 3 bases, with 7 bases of the junction outside any gene match. These data originate in a study of cytomegalovirus exposure and HLA in healthy donors listed by TCRdb under 2017. With regard to the full study: An earlier analysis of 587 of the donors reported approximately 270 Gb of sequence data and 100 million to 130 million unique TCR beta sequences from 150 million to 200 million T cells. The number of donors typed differed by locus, with about 629-640 for A, B, C, DRB1 and DQB1, around 520 for DQA1, some 570 for DPA1, and approximately 470 for DPB1. Rather than drawing on any new phenotypic data, the later analysis identified candidate immune exposures from TCR beta sequences and the way those sequences occurred across donors. Among 300 to 500 genotyped donors of the cohort, an average of approximately 240,000 unique TCR beta nucleotide sequences was sequenced per donor, of which about 20% were non-productive. The genetic ancestry cluster associated with self-reported Caucasian donors included about 84% of the roughly 360 genotyped donors. All discovery cohort repertoires had been generated on a single sequencing platform. In addition to the first cohort of 666 subjects, a separate validation cohort of 120 different subjects was used. Donor age, sex, ethnicity and CMV serostatus were compiled together with the repertoire data. Using immunosequencing, the study profiled T cell repertoires from about 620 subjects and related those repertoires to cytomegalovirus serostatus. An early release that covered several hundred HLA-typed donors contained approximately 300 gigabases of sequencing data and about 93 million unique TCR sequences. In an earlier analysis of roughly 580 of the donors, high-throughput TCR beta sequencing was used to judge whether each TCR beta V gene segment behaved as functional or pseudogenic. The study was designed to test whether signatures of past pathogen exposure could be identified by cataloging public T cell receptors. HLA typing included class I and class II loci at four-digit resolution. A later genetic analysis used genome-wide SNP genotypes for about 65% of the roughly 700 donors, treating that subset as a discovery cohort. Four to six DR-DQ haplotypes were handled as single units for association and clustering, since linkage in the cohort was strong. A later analysis re-analyzed previously published TCR beta repertoires from approximately 700 donors and added high-resolution HLA genotyping to study TCR occurrence patterns. To predict cytomegalovirus infection status, the study brought together high-throughput TCR immunosequencing, statistical association of individual TCRs with disease status, and machine learning. General study outcomes and caveats: Compared with equally common non-associated chains, HLA-associated TCR beta chains in a later analysis were more clonally expanded and had lower generation probabilities. In a later analysis, the rate of TCR association differed among HLA loci, with DRB1 alleles having the most associated TCRs and HLA-C alleles having the fewest. Because HLA typing was missing for some donors at each locus, association tests included only the typed subset. A further reported finding was that TCR beta sequences accurately predicted the HLA-A and HLA-B alleles for most subjects in the first cohort. The study gave a list of 150 to 200 TCR beta chains associated with cytomegalovirus. A later genetic analysis reported fewer N-insertions in productive TCRs among donors in an Asian-associated ancestry cluster than the roughly 670-donor mean. A few of the identified cytomegalovirus-associated TCR beta chains were confirmed in vitro to be specific for cytomegalovirus antigens. Most TCR sequences were seen in very few donors, while some public TCRs were found in many individuals. When HLA alleles, especially DR and DQ, strongly co-occurred, attributing TCR associations to individual alleles was difficult. A group of highly shared sequence variants was considered likely to be a technical artifact of the sequencing pipeline. The authors suggested that the approach could potentially be generalized to other disease states and immunological phenotypes. The classifier was reported to diagnose cytomegalovirus status with high specificity and sensitivity in both the original cohort and the validation cohort. Some IMGT-functional V segments, including TRBV6-2 and TRBV6-3, could not be told apart with the 87-base-pair reads, so those segments were excluded. A later genetic analysis associated a missense DCLRE1C variant with V-gene and J-gene trimming of TCR beta chains, and an independent cohort replicated the association. Over 15 rarely observed V segments, including chromosome 9 orphons, were excluded from the earlier analysis of several hundred of the donors because counts were too low. For the cohort, immune exposure information was limited to CMV serostatus. Linkage disequilibrium might explain the correlated functional status among segregating V segments, but an unknown experimental factor could not be excluded. Several of the top co-occurrence clusters appeared to be linked to parvovirus B19, influenza, CMV and Epstein-Barr virus, according to a later analysis. In a later analysis, 16,951 TCR beta sequences were associated with specific HLA alleles at a false discovery rate of 0.05. The presence/absence analyses assumed that sequencing depth was roughly uniform across donors, and that assumption may not be true. A later analysis found that most CMV-associated TCR beta chains appeared HLA-restricted, with HLA associations seemingly driven largely by CMV exposure. An earlier analysis of 450 to 750 of the donors showed that most TCR beta V segments appeared in productive rearrangements either about 90% or about 30% of the time, which broadly matched IMGT annotations. In this cohort, only TCR beta chains were sequenced, and detectable features were limited by the absence of alpha or paired-chain data.

The clonotype was recovered from a man aged 25 to 45 in good health and CMV-seronegative. The sequence joins TRBV7-6 to TRBJ2-7, with 7 bases aligning to TRBD1. The source material was PBMCs. CDR3 reads: CASSPKGAFYEQYF. The nucleotide sequence is TGTGCCAGCAGCCCTAAGGGGGCATTCTACGAGCAGTACTTC. With all but the CDR3 taken from the reference TRBV7-6 and TRBJ2-7 genes, the full variable domain is: GAGVSQSPRYKVTKRGQDVALRCDPISGHVSLYWYRQALGQGPEFLTYFNYEAQQDKSGLPNDRFSAERPEGSISTLTIQRTEQRDSAMYRCASSPKGAFYEQYFGPGTRLTVT.